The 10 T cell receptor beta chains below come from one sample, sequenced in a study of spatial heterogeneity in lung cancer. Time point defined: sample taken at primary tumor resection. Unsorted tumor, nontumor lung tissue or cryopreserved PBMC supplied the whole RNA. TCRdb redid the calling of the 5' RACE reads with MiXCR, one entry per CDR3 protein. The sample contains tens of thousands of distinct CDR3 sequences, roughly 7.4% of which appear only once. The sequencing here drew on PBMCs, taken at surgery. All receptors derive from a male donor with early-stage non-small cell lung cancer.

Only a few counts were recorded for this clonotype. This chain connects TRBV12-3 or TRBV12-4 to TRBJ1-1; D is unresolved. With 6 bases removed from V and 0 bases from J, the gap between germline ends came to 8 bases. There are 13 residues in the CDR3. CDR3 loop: CASRGMMNTEAFF. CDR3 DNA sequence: TGTGCCAGCAGGGGGATGATGAACACTGAAGCTTTCTTT.

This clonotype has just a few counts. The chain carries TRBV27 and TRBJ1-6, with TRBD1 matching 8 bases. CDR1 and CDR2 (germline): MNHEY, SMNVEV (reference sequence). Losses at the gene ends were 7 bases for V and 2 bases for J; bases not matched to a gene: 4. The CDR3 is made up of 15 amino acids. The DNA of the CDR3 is TGTGCCAGCAAAAGACAGGGGACCTATAATTCACCCCTCCACTTT. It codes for CASKRQGTYNSPLHF.

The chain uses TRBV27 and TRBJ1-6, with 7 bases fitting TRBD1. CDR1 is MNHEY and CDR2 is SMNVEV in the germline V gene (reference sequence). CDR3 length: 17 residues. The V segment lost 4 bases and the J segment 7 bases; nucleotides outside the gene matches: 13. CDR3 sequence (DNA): TGTGCCAGCAGTTCCGATTTGACCCCAGGGGGGAATTCACCCCTCCACTTT. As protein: CASSSDLTPGGNSPLHF.

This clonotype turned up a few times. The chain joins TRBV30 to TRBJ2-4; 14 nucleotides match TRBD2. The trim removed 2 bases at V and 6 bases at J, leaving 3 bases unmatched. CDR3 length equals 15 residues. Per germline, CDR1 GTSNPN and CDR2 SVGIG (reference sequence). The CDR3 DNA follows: TGTGCCTGGAGTATCGGACTAGCGGGGGGAAACATTCAGTACTTC. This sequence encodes CAWSIGLAGGNIQYF. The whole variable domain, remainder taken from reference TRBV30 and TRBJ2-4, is SQTIHQWPATLVQPVGSPLSLECTVEGTSNPNLYWYRQAAGRGLQLLFYSVGIGQISSEVPQNLSASRPQDRQFILSSKKLLLSDSGFYLCAWSIGLAGGNIQYFGAGTRLSVL.

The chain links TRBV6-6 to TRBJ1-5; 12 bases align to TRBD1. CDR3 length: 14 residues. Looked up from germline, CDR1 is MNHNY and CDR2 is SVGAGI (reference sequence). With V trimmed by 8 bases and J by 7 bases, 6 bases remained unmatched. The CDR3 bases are TGTGCCAGCGGGGGACAGGGGGCGAGGCAGCCCCAGCATTTT. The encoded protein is CASGGQGARQPQHF.

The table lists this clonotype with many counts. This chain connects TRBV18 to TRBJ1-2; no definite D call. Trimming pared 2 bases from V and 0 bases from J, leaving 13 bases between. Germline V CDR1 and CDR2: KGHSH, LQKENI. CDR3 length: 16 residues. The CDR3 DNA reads TGTGCCAGCTCACCATCCTGGTCGGGGTCTAACTATGGCTACACCTTC. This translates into CASSPSWSGSNYGYTF.

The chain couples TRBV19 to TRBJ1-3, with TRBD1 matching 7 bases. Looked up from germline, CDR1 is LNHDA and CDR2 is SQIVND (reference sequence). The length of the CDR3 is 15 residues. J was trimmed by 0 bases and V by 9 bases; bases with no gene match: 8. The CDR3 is CASRYGTASGNTIYF. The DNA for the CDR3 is TGTGCCAGCAGATACGGGACAGCCTCTGGAAACACCATATATTTT.

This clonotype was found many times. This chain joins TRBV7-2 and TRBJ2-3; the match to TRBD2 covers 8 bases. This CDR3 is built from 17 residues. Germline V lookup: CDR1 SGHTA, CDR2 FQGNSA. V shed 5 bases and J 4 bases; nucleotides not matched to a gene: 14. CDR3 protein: CASSLSQAGVLSDTQYF. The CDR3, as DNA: TGTGCCAGCAGCCTATCCCAAGCGGGAGTTCTTTCAGATACGCAGTATTTT.

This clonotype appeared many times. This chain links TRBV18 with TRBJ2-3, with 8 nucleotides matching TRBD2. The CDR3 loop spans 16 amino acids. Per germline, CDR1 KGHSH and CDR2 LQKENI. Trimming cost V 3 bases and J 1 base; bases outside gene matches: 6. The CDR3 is CASSPSPAGGTDTQYF. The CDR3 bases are TGTGCCAGCTCACCTTCTCCAGCGGGGGGCACAGATACGCAGTATTTT.

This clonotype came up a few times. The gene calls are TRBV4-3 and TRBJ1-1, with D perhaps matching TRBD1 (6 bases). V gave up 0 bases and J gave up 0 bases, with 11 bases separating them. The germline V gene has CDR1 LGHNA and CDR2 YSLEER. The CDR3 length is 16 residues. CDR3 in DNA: TGCGCCAGCAGCCAAGATTTTGGGGGGCTGAACACTGAAGCTTTCTTT. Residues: CASSQDFGGLNTEAFF.